The present entry profiles one T cell receptor beta chain with its context. The sample is drawn from a study of shared T cell receptors in the human thymus. TCRdb keeps only in-frame clones here, not all; method: immunoSEQ multiplex PCR. The sample shows about 710,000 clones, about 89% of them seen only once. The same sample was also studied in work on human thymus T cells. This second study notes: Corrective cardiac operations yielded the resected thymus tissue. Across thymic and blood repertoires, the usage of V and J genes appeared to be biased. Related work showed strongly overlapping thymic repertoires across unrelated individuals.

The sample consisted of thymocytes. This sequence originates from a boy in the first two years of life with a congenital heart defect.

The CDR3 protein is CASSGRAGGRTEQFF. CDR3 nucleotides: TGTGCCAGCTCCGGCCGGGCGGGAGGGCGTACTGAGCAGTTCTTC. The chain links TRBV18 to TRBJ2-1; 9 nucleotides agree with TRBD2. The CDR3 spans 15 residues. Germline V lookup: CDR1 KGHSH, CDR2 LQKENI. V was pared by 6 bases and J by 9 bases, with 12 bases of the junction left unmatched.